These T cell receptor beta chains were read from a single sample in a study of response to subunit inactivated influenza vaccine. TCRdb used MiXCR to reprocess the RT-PCR reads, holding one entry per CDR3 protein. This sample has some 600,000 distinct CDR3 sequences; 12% to 15% occur once, and the top ten carry roughly 7.6%. The source was PBMCs from blood, collected 14 to 15 days before vaccination. The receptors stem from a man aged 45-65 years who received an inactivated influenza vaccine. CDR3s include the opening cysteine and the closing phenylalanine or tryptophan. The D gene is left open where the match is weak. Part of the rows lack a size; the others show once, few, many or a class for expanded clones.

v_gene	abundance	j_gene	d_gene	CDR3nt	CDR3aa
TRBV10-3	.	TRBJ2-2	.	TGTGCCATCAGTGGGGGTGGGGAGCTGTTTTTT	CAISGGGELFF
TRBV2	.	TRBJ2-7	TRBD2	TGTGCCAGCAGTCCGCCTTTAGGACTAGCGAGCTCCTACGAGCAGTACTTC	CASSPPLGLASSYEQYF
TRBV20-1	.	TRBJ2-2	.	TGCAGTGCTAGACAGTACACCGGGGAGCTGTTTTTT	CSARQYTGELFF
TRBV11-3	.	TRBJ1-1	.	TGTGCCAGCAGCTTAGAAGCCTACTTT	CASSLEAYF
TRBV3-1	many	TRBJ2-7	.	TGTGCCAGCAGCCAAAGGACCTACGAGCAGTACTTC	CASSQRTYEQYF
TRBV15	.	TRBJ1-5	.	TGTGCCACCGGGGGCGAGGGGCGTCAGCCCCAGCATTTT	CATGGEGRQPQHF
TRBV20-1	.	TRBJ2-3	TRBD2	TGCAGTGCTAGTGGGCGGGGGGGCGGAGATACGCAGTATTTT	CSASGRGGGDTQYF
TRBV29-1	.	TRBJ2-7	.	TGCAGCGTTGCCTGCCTCGACAGGCCCTACGAGCAGTACTTC	CSVACLDRPYEQYF
TRBV6-5	many	TRBJ2-5	.	TGTGCCAGCAGTTACCGGAGGGTTGGTGTAGAGACCCAGTACTTC	CASSYRRVGVETQYF
TRBV12-3/TRBV12-4	once	TRBJ2-7	.	TGTGCCAGCAGGGGGGGACTGCGCTCCTACGAGCAGTACTTC	CASRGGLRSYEQYF
TRBV5-1	.	TRBJ2-1	TRBD2	TGCGCCAGCAGCTTAGCTAGCGGGGGGGTGATAGACAATGAGCAGTTCTTC	CASSLASGGVIDNEQFF
TRBV28	.	TRBJ1-4	.	TGTGCCAGCAGTTTGAGTCGAACTACGGGTGAAAAACTGTTTTTT	CASSLSRTTGEKLFF
TRBV20-1	.	TRBJ2-5	.	TGCAGTGCTAGAGATGGGGGGCGGGTTTGGGAGACCCAGTACTTC	CSARDGGRVWETQYF
TRBV12-3/TRBV12-4	.	TRBJ1-1	.	TGTGCCAGCAGCCCCCAGGGGTTTGGCACTGAAGCTTTCTTT	CASSPQGFGTEAFF
TRBV7-9	few	TRBJ1-1	.	TGTGCCACTGGGAATTGGAACACTGAAGCTTTCTTT	CATGNWNTEAFF
TRBV20-1	.	TRBJ2-3	.	TGCAGTGCTAGAAGACAGGTTATTGGGGATACGCAGTATTTT	CSARRQVIGDTQYF
TRBV28	few	TRBJ2-2	.	TGTGCCAGCAGAACTTCCAACACCGGGGAGCTGTTTTTT	CASRTSNTGELFF
TRBV6-1	few	TRBJ2-1	TRBD2	TGTGCCAGCAACCCTAGCGGGTGGTACAATGAGCAGTTCTTC	CASNPSGWYNEQFF
TRBV18	few	TRBJ2-5	TRBD2	TGTGCCAGCTCACCACGCCTTCGTGGACTAGCGGGAGAGACCCAGTACTTC	CASSPRLRGLAGETQYF
TRBV12-3/TRBV12-4	many	TRBJ2-1	.	TGTGCCAGCAGACCCGACCTCAACAATGAGCAGTTCTTC	CASRPDLNNEQFF
TRBV4-1	few	TRBJ1-1	.	TGCGCCAGCAGCCAAGCCCTGACGGGGGCGGAAGCTTTCTTT	CASSQALTGAEAFF
TRBV3-1	many	TRBJ2-4	.	TGTGCCAGCAGCCAAGATGGGAAGGTGCAGTACTTC	CASSQDGKVQYF
TRBV6-2/TRBV6-3	many	TRBJ2-7	TRBD2	TGTGCCAGCGGTAGGACTAGCGCCTACGAGCAGTACTTC	CASGRTSAYEQYF
TRBV12-3/TRBV12-4	few	TRBJ2-5	.	TGTGCCAGCAGTTCTACAACAGGGGAGACCCAGTACTTC	CASSSTTGETQYF
TRBV20-1	few	TRBJ1-5	.	TGCAGTGCTAGGAAGCCTGGGGCGGGGAATCAGCCCCAGCATTTT	CSARKPGAGNQPQHF
TRBV4-3	.	TRBJ1-1	.	TGCGCCAGCAGCCAAGGAGCAGGGATAGGGATGAACACTGAAGCTTTCTTT	CASSQGAGIGMNTEAFF
TRBV7-9	.	TRBJ2-3	.	TGTGCCAGCAGCTTAATCGGCGGGCAGAGCACAGATACGCAGTATTTT	CASSLIGGQSTDTQYF
TRBV6-5	many	TRBJ2-5	.	TGTGCCAGCAGTTTTCGGACTGCCCACGCCCCCCAGTACTTC	CASSFRTAHAPQYF
TRBV20-1	few	TRBJ1-2	.	TGCAGTGCTAGAGATTCAGGGGTAAACTATGGCTACACCTTC	CSARDSGVNYGYTF
TRBV5-5	few	TRBJ1-5	TRBD1	TGTGCCAGTGCGAAGGGACAGCTTAATCAGCCCCAGCATTTT	CASAKGQLNQPQHF
TRBV30	few	TRBJ2-5	TRBD1	TGTGCCTGGAGGGGACAGGGGCGGGAGACCCAGTACTTC	CAWRGQGRETQYF
TRBV20-1	.	TRBJ2-2	.	TGCAGTGCTAGAACGACCCTGACCGGGGAGCTGTTTTTT	CSARTTLTGELFF
TRBV20-1	.	TRBJ1-5	.	TGCTGTGCTAGAGATCAGGGGACAATCAGTCAGCCCCAGCATTTT	CCARDQGTISQPQHF
TRBV24-1	many	TRBJ2-3	.	TGTGCCACCAGTGACCCACGTAGGCGGAGCACAGATACGCAGTATTTT	CATSDPRRRSTDTQYF
TRBV6-2/TRBV6-3	.	TRBJ2-3	.	TGTGCCAGCAGTGCGATGGCAGATACGCAGTATTTT	CASSAMADTQYF
TRBV12-3/TRBV12-4	few	TRBJ2-5	TRBD2	TGTGCCAGCAGTTTTACTAGCGGAGGGAATCAAGAGACCCAGTACTTC	CASSFTSGGNQETQYF
TRBV6-2/TRBV6-3	.	TRBJ2-1	.	TGTGCCAGCACCGATGGCTTGGGGCGCGACAATGAGCAGTTCTTC	CASTDGLGRDNEQFF
TRBV29-1	few	TRBJ2-7	.	TGCAGCGTTGAAGATCTGGGAGGGGGTCCCCGCGAGCAGTACTTC	CSVEDLGGGPREQYF
TRBV6-6	.	TRBJ1-3	.	TGTGCCAGCAGTCTACACCCAGGGTCCACTGGAAACACCATATATTTT	CASSLHPGSTGNTIYF